This record looks at one T cell receptor (beta chain) sequence and its context. These data originate in a study of shared T cell receptors in the human thymus. The assay was immunoSEQ multiplex PCR, and TCRdb's table has in-frame clones only and misses some. The table lists almost 550,000 clones, 70% to 80% of them singletons, with more than 0.01% in the top ten. The CDR3 runs 12 residues. The germline V gene has CDR1 LGHNT and CDR2 FRNRAP. Trimming stripped 3 bases from V and 3 bases from J, with 4 bases between. This sample also appeared in a second study, on human thymus T cells. Per that study: The thymus was resected at corrective cardiac surgery. Apparent bias marked the V and J gene usage of thymic and blood repertoires.

The receptor was isolated from a boy under two years old with a congenital heart defect. The V call is TRBV12-5, the J call TRBJ2-3; D gene unclear. Sequencing was done on a sample of thymocytes. The CDR3 region has the DNA TGTGCTAGTGGTTTCAGTACAGATACGCAGTATTTT. It specifies CASGFSTDTQYF.